These 28 T cell receptor beta chains came from one sample sequenced in a study of cytomegalovirus exposure and HLA in healthy donors. The primer mix had 60 Vbeta and 13 Jbeta primers. Assay used: immunoSEQ multiplex PCR; TCRdb lists only in-frame clones, some missing. The profile shows about 140,000 clones, more than 75% of them singletons. The source material was PBMCs. These receptor sequences come from a man between 50 and 59 years old in good health and CMV-seronegative.

The genes are TRBV5-6 and TRBJ1-5; D not resolved. The V gene's germline CDR1 is SGHDT and CDR2 YYEEEE. Trimming pared 2 bases from V and 2 bases from J, leaving 14 bases between. The CDR3 is 16 amino acids. As DNA, the CDR3 is TGTGCCAGCAGCTTTAGCCCCGAAGGAGGCAATCAGCCCCAGCATTTT. Translating it yields CASSFSPEGGNQPQHF.

The chain employs TRBV19 and TRBJ2-2; 8 bases are a match to TRBD1. There are 14 residues in the CDR3. V lost 4 bases to trimming and J lost 4 bases; unmatched junction nucleotides: 2. CDR1 LNHDA and CDR2 SQIVND come from the germline V gene (reference sequence). DNA for the CDR3: TGTGCCAGTAGTAAGCAGGGGGCCACCGGGGAGCTGTTTTTT. This codes for CASSKQGATGELFF.

The chain carries TRBV18 and TRBJ2-2; 10 bases are a match to TRBD2. CDR3 length equals 15 residues. Germline V lookup: CDR1 KGHSH, CDR2 LQKENI. Trimming cost V 4 bases and J 3 bases; bases outside gene matches: 2. The CDR3, as DNA: TGTGCCAGCTCACAGGGACTAGCGTACACCGGGGAGCTGTTTTTT. As protein: CASSQGLAYTGELFF.

The rearrangement joins TRBV5-6 to TRBJ2-1; the D gene is possibly TRBD1 (6 bases). Germline loops: CDR1 SGHDT, CDR2 YYEEEE. V was pared by 0 bases and J by 5 bases, with 12 bases between. This CDR3 comprises 15 residues. CDR3 amino acids: CASSLGWTADNEQFF. In DNA, the CDR3 is TGTGCCAGCAGCTTGGGTTGGACAGCAGACAATGAGCAGTTCTTC.

This clone occurred a few times. The genes are TRBV15 and TRBJ1-2; TRBD1 matches at 8 bases. The CDR3 spans 18 residues. V gave up 1 base and J gave up 8 bases; unmatched junction bases: 18. CDR1 and CDR2 from the germline V gene are LNHNV and YYDKDF (reference sequence). The DNA for the CDR3 is TGTGCCACCAGCAGAGGACGGTCGATAGACAGGGGTAGGGGAGGCTACACCTTC. Translated: CATSRGRSIDRGRGGYTF.

The chain combines TRBV7-2 with TRBJ2-7; D gene uncertain. The CDR3 is made up of 12 amino acids. V shed 4 bases and J shed 5 bases, with 9 bases lying between them. Germline V gene data show CDR1 as SGHTA and CDR2 as FQGNSA. CDR3 bases: TGTGCCAGCAGCTCCGACATTCACGAGCAGTACTTC. Translated: CASSSDIHEQYF.

In this sample, this clone turned up a few times. The gene calls are TRBV6-6 and TRBJ2-1, with 9 bases fitting TRBD2. CDR3 length equals 16 residues. The V gene end was trimmed by 6 bases and the J gene end by 10 bases; junction bases not matched to a gene: 16. Germline V CDR1 and CDR2: MNHNY, SVGAGI (reference sequence). CDR3 loop: CASSSDHSGRRKEQFF. CDR3 coding DNA: TGTGCCAGCAGCTCCGATCATAGCGGGAGACGAAAAGAGCAGTTCTTC.

The chain joins TRBV7-6 to TRBJ1-1, with 10 positions matching TRBD1. V shed 4 bases, J shed 9 bases, and the junction held 2 bases outside the gene matches. CDR1 SGHVS and CDR2 FNYEAQ come from the germline V gene. The CDR3 is 12 amino acids. For the CDR3, the DNA is TGTGCCAGCAGCTATGACAGGGGGCAAGCTTTCTTT. Protein: CASSYDRGQAFF.

This chain connects TRBV11-2 to TRBJ2-7, with 8 nucleotides matching TRBD1. This CDR3 comprises 15 residues. Germline values: CDR1 SGHAT, CDR2 FQNNGV. V shed 1 base, J shed 1 base, and the junction held 3 bases outside the gene matches. In nucleotides, the CDR3 is TGTGCCAGCAGCTTAGCAGGGACAGGTTCCTACGAGCAGTACTTC. As protein: CASSLAGTGSYEQYF.

V gene TRBV18 combines with J gene TRBJ2-7; 7 bases match TRBD1. Germline V gene lookup returns CDR1 KGHSH and CDR2 LQKENI. J gave up 0 bases and V 4 bases, and 12 bases lay outside the gene matches. This CDR3 spans 17 amino acids. CDR3 DNA sequence: TGTGCCAGCTCACAACGACAGGGTGGCCTCTCCTCCTACGAGCAGTACTTC. Translated, it gives CASSQRQGGLSSYEQYF.

In DNA, the CDR3 is TGTGCCTGGGGGAGGAAATGGGCCCAGGGAACCTACGAGCAGTACTTC. Encoded protein: CAWGRKWAQGTYEQYF. The chain uses TRBV30 and TRBJ2-7; possibly TRBD2 for D (6 bases). This CDR3 has 16 amino acids. V was cut by 5 bases and J by 2 bases, with 22 bases left in between. Germline CDR1 reads GTSNPN; CDR2 reads SVGIG (reference sequence).

The chain combines TRBV11-2 with TRBJ2-5; TRBD2 aligns across 9 bases. Germline V gives CDR1 SGHAT, CDR2 FQNNGV. Trimming at V came to 2 bases and at J to 2 bases, leaving 6 bases not matched to a gene. The CDR3 contains 16 residues. This CDR3 is CASSLSLAGGQETQYF. For the CDR3, the DNA is TGTGCCAGCAGCTTATCTTTGGCGGGGGGGCAAGAGACCCAGTACTTC. Filled out from reference TRBV11-2 and TRBJ2-5, the complete variable domain reads EAGVAQSPRYKIIEKRQSVAFWCNPISGHATLYWYQQILGQGPKLLIQFQNNGVVDDSQLPKDRFSAERLKGVDSTLKIQPAKLEDSAVYLCASSLSLAGGQETQYFGPGTRLLVL.

The chain carries TRBV18 and TRBJ2-7; 7 bases agree with TRBD1. Trimming took 3 bases from V and 0 from J; bases not matched to a gene: 5. This CDR3 is 15 amino acids long. Germline CDR1 KGHSH, CDR2 LQKENI. The CDR3, as DNA: TGTGCCAGCTCACCCGATCGACAGGGCTCCTACGAGCAGTACTTC. Translation: CASSPDRQGSYEQYF. Full variable domain (outside the CDR3, taken from reference TRBV18 and TRBJ2-7): NAGVMQNPRHLVRRRGQEARLRCSPMKGHSHVYWYRQLPEEGLKFMVYLQKENIIDESGMPKERFSAEFPKEGPSILRIQQVVRGDSAAYFCASSPDRQGSYEQYFGPGTRLTVT.

This rearrangement joins TRBV13 to TRBJ2-7, with 7 bases lining up with TRBD1. The trim removed 5 bases at V and 3 bases at J, leaving 1 base unmatched. The CDR3 length is 12 residues. Germline-derived CDR1 and CDR2 are PRHDT and FYEKMQ (reference sequence). The CDR3 region has the DNA TGTGCCAGCAGCCACAGGGGCTACGAGCAGTACTTC. Translating gives CASSHRGYEQYF.

The V call is TRBV5-6, the J call TRBJ1-6, with 10 bases lining up with TRBD1. Germline CDR1 reads SGHDT; CDR2 reads YYEEEE. The V gene end was trimmed by 3 bases and the J gene end by 8 bases; junction bases not matched to a gene: 5. The CDR3 length is 15 residues. The CDR3 DNA is TGTGCCAGCAGCTCGGACAGGGGGGATGATTCACCCCTCCACTTT. This translates into CASSSDRGDDSPLHF.

J is TRBJ1-2 and V is TRBV9, with a weak D call TRBD1 (5 bases). The CDR3 contains 15 residues. Trimming shortened V by 0 bases and J by 7 bases, and 16 bases separated the two germline ends. Germline V gene sequence: CDR1 SGDLS, CDR2 YYNGEE. CDR3: CASSVDGALVGGYTF. The CDR3 DNA sequence: TGTGCCAGCAGCGTAGATGGGGCCCTGGTGGGTGGCTACACCTTC.

The chain combines TRBV15 with TRBJ2-1; D possibly corresponds to TRBD2 (6 bases). V dropped 1 base and J dropped 9 bases, with 10 bases sitting between them. The CDR3 sequence is 13 residues long. Germline CDR1 reads LNHNV; CDR2 reads YYDKDF (reference sequence). DNA for the CDR3: TGTGCCACCAGCAGAGCCCTGGGGGGTGAGCAGTTCTTC. Translation: CATSRALGGEQFF.

This clone was seen a handful of times. The rearrangement joins TRBV29-1 to TRBJ2-1; unclear D gene. V lost 3 bases, J lost 7 bases, and 19 bases lay in between. The CDR3 is made up of 15 amino acids. Looked up from germline, CDR1 is SQVTM and CDR2 is ANQGSEA. CDR3 coding DNA: TGCAGCGTTGAGGTTGCCAGCGTTGTTGGTAATGAGCAGTTCTTC. Its translation: CSVEVASVVGNEQFF.

The CDR3, as DNA: TGTGCCAGCAGGCTAGGTTACAATGAGCAGTTCTTC. As protein: CASRLGYNEQFF. J is TRBJ2-1 and V is TRBV2; no definite D call. In germline, CDR1 is SNHLY, CDR2 FYNNEI. The CDR3 is 12 amino acids. Trimming took 6 bases from V and 4 from J, leaving 7 bases between them. Full variable domain (rest looked up from reference TRBV2 and TRBJ2-1): EPEVTQTPSHQVTQMGQEVILRCVPISNHLYFYWYRQILGQKVEFLVSFYNNEISEKSEIFDDQFSVERPDGSNFTLKIRSTKLEDSAMYFCASRLGYNEQFFGPGTRLTVL.

The chain recombines TRBV15 with TRBJ2-3; 10 bases align to TRBD2. The CDR3 has 18 amino acids. V was pared by 0 bases and J by 3 bases, with 9 bases of the junction left unmatched. Germline V gives CDR1 LNHNV, CDR2 YYDKDF (reference sequence). CDR3 loop: CATSRDKTGLASTDTQYF. CDR3 DNA sequence: TGTGCCACCAGCAGAGATAAAACGGGACTAGCGTCGACAGATACGCAGTATTTT.

The chain has TRBV14 and TRBJ1-6; 10 bases fit TRBD1. The ends lost 2 bases at V and 10 bases at J; junction bases unmatched: 8. Per the germline V gene, CDR1 is SGHDN and CDR2 is FVKESK. The CDR3 runs 16 residues. The CDR3 region has the DNA TGTGCCAGCAGCCAATGGGGAGGGACAGGGGAGTCACCCCTCCACTTT. This codes for CASSQWGGTGESPLHF. Looking up the rest from reference TRBV14 and TRBJ1-6 gives the full variable domain: EAGVTQFPSHSVIEKGQTVTLRCDPISGHDNLYWYRRVMGKEIKFLLHFVKESKQDESGMPNNRFLAERTGGTYSTLKVQPAELEDSGVYFCASSQWGGTGESPLHFGNGTRLTVT.

This chain links TRBV28 with TRBJ2-3; 7 nucleotides line up with TRBD1. The CDR3 length is 12 residues. The germline V gene has CDR1 MDHEN and CDR2 SYDVKM. V dropped 6 bases and J dropped 13; count of bases not matched to a gene: 10. The CDR3, as DNA: TGTGCCAGCAGGGGAGAGACAGGGACGGAGTATTTT. Protein product: CASRGETGTEYF.

This chain joins TRBV5-4 and TRBJ2-2, with D possibly being TRBD1 (7 bases). Germline CDR1 is SGHNT and CDR2 is YYREEE (reference sequence). V lost 5 bases and J 0 bases, leaving 14 bases between the germline ends. This CDR3 contains 16 residues. CDR3 in DNA: TGTGCCAGCAGGCCAGGGGGGACACCGAACACCGGGGAGCTGTTTTTT. It specifies CASRPGGTPNTGELFF.

This chain links TRBV30 with TRBJ1-1, with D perhaps TRBD1 (5 bases). CDR1 is GTSNPN, CDR2 SVGIG, per germline (reference sequence). This CDR3 region has 14 residues. Trimming took off 3 bases at V and 0 bases at J, with 11 bases between the two ends. The CDR3 is CAWRGPTVNTEAFF. The DNA for the CDR3 is TGTGCCTGGAGAGGGCCGACAGTGAACACTGAAGCTTTCTTT. The full variable domain, completed using reference TRBV30 and TRBJ1-1, is SQTIHQWPATLVQPVGSPLSLECTVEGTSNPNLYWYRQAAGRGLQLLFYSVGIGQISSEVPQNLSASRPQDRQFILSSKKLLLSDSGFYLCAWRGPTVNTEAFFGQGTRLTVV.

CDR3 in amino acids: CAWSQGTGGSEQYF. CDR3 DNA sequence: TGTGCCTGGAGTCAGGGGACAGGGGGCTCCGAGCAGTACTTC. The rearrangement links TRBV30 to TRBJ2-7, with TRBD1 matching over 12 bases. V was pared by 2 bases and J by 6 bases, with 5 bases of the junction left unmatched. This CDR3 comprises 14 residues. Germline CDR1 reads GTSNPN; CDR2 reads SVGIG (reference sequence).

The chain's CDR3 is CASSFLTVSSYNEQFF. CDR3 bases: TGTGCCAGCAGTTTCTTGACAGTTTCCTCCTACAATGAGCAGTTCTTC. The rearrangement links TRBV27 to TRBJ2-1, with D possibly matching TRBD1 (5 bases). This CDR3 has 16 residues. Between the trimmed V and J ends, which lost 3 bases and 0 bases, there was a span of 12 bases. From germline, CDR1 is MNHEY and CDR2 SMNVEV (reference sequence).

This clone has just one count. This chain uses TRBV9 with TRBJ1-1, with TRBD1 identical over 8 bases. The V gene end was trimmed by 5 bases and the J gene end by 4 bases; junction bases not matched to a gene: 16. Germline CDR1 reads SGDLS; CDR2 reads YYNGEE. The CDR3 consists of 17 residues. The CDR3 DNA reads as TGTGCCAGCAGTAGTGGACAGGGTAGCGGCGGGGGCACTGAAGCTTTCTTT. This gives the protein CASSSGQGSGGGTEAFF. The variable domain in full, completed from reference TRBV9 and TRBJ1-1, reads DSGVTQTPKHLITATGQRVTLRCSPRSGDLSVYWYQQSLDQGLQFLIQYYNGEERAKGNILERFSAQQFPDLHSELNLSSLELGDSALYFCASSSGQGSGGGTEAFFGQGTRLTVV.

The chain carries TRBV27 and TRBJ2-3; D unclear. V lost 3 bases, J lost 4 bases, and 8 bases lay in between. The CDR3 totals 13 residues. Germline loops: CDR1 MNHEY, CDR2 SMNVEV (reference sequence). CDR3: CASSFITADTQYF. For the CDR3, the DNA is TGTGCCAGCAGTTTTATAACGGCAGATACGCAGTATTTT.